Following are 9 T cell receptor beta chains from one sample sequenced in a study of blood T cell repertoires in COVID-19 (dated by TCRdb to 2019 to 2021). The library was prepared using the immunoSEQ multiplex PCR assay. This is the immuneACCESS table as TCRdb keeps it, with only in-frame sequences that have V and J called. A part of the clones is gone; compared with another copy, unresolved V genes explain less than half, and the rest is unexplained. Here the sample has about 200,000 clones; 70% to 90% occur a single time. The ten largest account for 1.2% of the sample. Input material: PBMCs or T cells enriched from blood (not recorded which). The receptors originated from a man aged 25-45 years who had recovered from COVID-19.

This chain connects TRBV13 to TRBJ2-1; D is perhaps TRBD1 (6 bases). V was trimmed by 1 base and J by 6 bases, leaving 13 bases between them. The germline gives CDR1 PRHDT, CDR2 FYEKMQ (reference sequence). This CDR3 comprises 15 residues. CDR3 bases: TGTGCCAGCAGCTTAGAACAGGGAATGAGCAATGAGCAGTTCTTC. This gives the protein CASSLEQGMSNEQFF.

The genes are TRBV7-2 and TRBJ2-1; TRBD2 agrees at 9 bases. V lost 3 bases and J lost 3; bases outside the gene matches: 3. Germline CDR1 is SGHTA and CDR2 is FQGNSA. The CDR3 is made up of 15 amino acids. The CDR3 loop is CASSFGSGSYNEQFF. The CDR3 DNA follows: TGTGCCAGCAGCTTTGGTAGCGGGAGCTACAATGAGCAGTTCTTC.

J is TRBJ2-5 and V is TRBV10-3; 9 bases agree with TRBD2. V shed 3 bases and J 2 bases; nucleotides not matched to a gene: 1. Germline CDR1 is ENHRY and CDR2 is SYGVKD. CDR3 size: 14 residues. The CDR3: CAISDGLAQETQYF. Written as DNA, the CDR3 is TGTGCCATCAGTGACGGACTAGCGCAAGAGACCCAGTACTTC.

Only one count was recorded for this clone. The chain couples TRBV28 to TRBJ2-1, with a weak D call TRBD1 (6 bases). CDR3 size: 12 residues. Germline V lookup: CDR1 MDHEN, CDR2 SYDVKM. Trimming left V 3 bases short and J 12 bases short, with 12 bases between. CDR3 region: CASSFTQGRQFF. The DNA for the CDR3 is TGTGCCAGCAGTTTCACACAGGGTAGGCAGTTCTTC.

DNA of the CDR3: TGTGCCAGCAGTGACCCACTAGCGGGAGTGGGACTGTCCTACGAGCAGTACTTC. It codes for CASSDPLAGVGLSYEQYF. The V and J genes are TRBV6-1 and TRBJ2-7, with 11 bases identical to TRBD2. This CDR3 has 18 residues. V trimming: 3 bases; J trimming: 1 base; junction bases outside the gene matches: 11. The V gene's germline CDR1 is MNHNS and CDR2 SASEGT.

The J gene is TRBJ2-3, the V gene TRBV19; tentatively, D is TRBD1 (7 bases). The length of the CDR3 is 14 residues. Trimming took 3 bases from V and 5 from J, leaving 12 bases between them. CDR1 is LNHDA, CDR2 SQIVND, per germline (reference sequence). For the CDR3, the DNA is TGTGCCAGTAGTATCAGGGGGGCGAAAGATACGCAGTATTTT. Encoded protein: CASSIRGAKDTQYF.

CDR3: CASSYQDRSDQPQHF. The CDR3 nucleotides read TGTGCCAGCAGTTACCAGGACAGGTCTGATCAGCCCCAGCATTTT. The chain uses TRBV5-5 and TRBJ1-5; 7 bases are a match to TRBD1. Germline V CDR1 and CDR2: SGHKS, YYEKEE (reference sequence). The CDR3 consists of 15 residues. Trimming at V came to 5 bases and at J to 5 bases, leaving 10 bases not matched to a gene.

The CDR3 nucleotides are TGTGCCAGCAGCTTAGCGGGACAGTATAGCAATCAGCCCCAGCATTTT. It translates to CASSLAGQYSNQPQHF. The rearrangement joins TRBV7-8 to TRBJ1-5, with 7 bases fitting TRBD1. The CDR3 has 16 amino acids. The germline gives CDR1 SGHVS, CDR2 FQNEAQ. V trimming: 0 bases; J trimming: 0 bases; junction bases outside the gene matches: 2.

V is TRBV18 and J is TRBJ2-3; TRBD2 aligns across 11 bases. Germline CDR1 and CDR2: KGHSH and LQKENI. V shed 6 bases and J 0 bases; nucleotides not matched to a gene: 2. The CDR3 is made up of 15 amino acids. Here the CDR3 reads CASSRLAGSTDTQYF. The CDR3 DNA sequence: TGTGCCAGCTCTCGACTAGCGGGAAGCACAGATACGCAGTATTTT.